Listed here are 22 T cell receptor beta chains from one sample, sequenced in a study of post-analysis software for immune sequencing data. Regarding the study as a whole: Controls showed lower frequencies than patients for roughly five TRBV segments, and TRBV5-6, TRBV5-1 and TRBV20-1 were among these.

Which antigens these TCRs recognize remains unknown. Sequencing libraries made from TCR beta cDNA carried unique molecular identifiers. TCRdb reprocessed the PCR reads via MiXCR and lists one record per CDR3 protein. The sample contains under 650,000 distinct CDR3 sequences, around 40% of which appear only once. The sample consisted of blood. These receptors all stem from a girl aged 5 to 17 with multiple sclerosis.

V gene TRBV29-1 combines with J gene TRBJ1-1, with D tentatively TRBD1 (6 bases). Germline CDR1 is SQVTM and CDR2 is ANQGSEA. CDR3 length: 12 residues. V was cut by 6 bases and J by 5 bases, with 13 bases left in between. CDR3 bases: TGCAGCGTAGGGGGGCGCAGGACTGAAGCTTTCTTT. Translation: CSVGGRRTEAFF. The whole variable domain, filled in from reference TRBV29-1 and TRBJ1-1, reads SAVISQKPSRDICQRGTSLTIQCQVDSQVTMMFWYRQQPGQSLTLIATANQGSEATYESGFVIDKFPISRPNLTFSTLTVSNMSPEDSSIYLCSVGGRRTEAFFGQGTRLTVV.

This chain connects TRBV7-8 to TRBJ1-5; D ambiguous. The V end was cut by 0 bases, the J end by 6 bases, with 6 bases between. The germline V gene has CDR1 SGHVS and CDR2 FQNEAQ. The CDR3 covers 13 residues. The CDR3 sequence is CASSLAPRQPQHF. CDR3 coding DNA: TGTGCCAGCAGCTTAGCACCCCGTCAGCCCCAGCATTTT.

The V call is TRBV12-3 or TRBV12-4, the J call TRBJ2-7; D gene uncertain. Trimming stripped 8 bases from V and 0 bases from J, with 11 bases between. The CDR3 consists of 13 residues. The CDR3 spells CASALISSYEQYF. The DNA of the CDR3 is TGTGCCAGCGCCCTAATTAGCTCCTACGAGCAGTACTTC.

The chain carries TRBV2 and TRBJ2-4; 11 positions agree with TRBD2. V lost 5 bases, J lost 2 bases, and 5 bases stayed unmatched. CDR3 length: 16 residues. Germline V gene sequence: CDR1 SNHLY, CDR2 FYNNEI. The CDR3 loop reads CASSLAGGISKNIQYF. The CDR3 DNA follows: TGTGCCAGCAGTCTAGCGGGAGGCATATCCAAAAACATTCAGTACTTC.

V gene TRBV3-1 combines with J gene TRBJ1-1; D unclear. The germline V gene encodes CDR1 LGHDT and CDR2 YNNKEL (reference sequence). Between the trimmed V and J ends, which lost 3 bases and 6 bases, there was a span of 8 bases. The CDR3 runs 12 residues. CDR3 sequence (DNA): TGTGCCAGCAGCCAGGATTGGGCTGAAGCTTTCTTT. Translation: CASSQDWAEAFF.

CDR3 sequence: CASSLRGGANNEQFF. DNA of the CDR3: TGTGCCAGCAGCTTAAGGGGGGGTGCTAACAATGAGCAGTTCTTC. The rearrangement uses TRBV5-6 and TRBJ2-1; maybe TRBD2 (7 bases). V lost 2 bases to trimming and J lost 5 bases, with 14 bases between them. Germline loops: CDR1 SGHDT, CDR2 YYEEEE. This CDR3 has 15 residues.

The rearrangement links TRBV3-1 to TRBJ2-7, with a possible D match to TRBD2 (5 bases). In germline, CDR1 is LGHDT, CDR2 YNNKEL (reference sequence). CDR3 length: 15 residues. The V and J ends lost 3 bases and 1 base respectively, with 13 bases between them. The CDR3 nucleotides read TGTGCCAGCAGCCACGGCCCGGGAAGGTCCTACGAGCAGTACTTC. Translating gives CASSHGPGRSYEQYF.

The V and J genes are TRBV5-1 and TRBJ1-3; maybe TRBD1 (6 bases). The CDR3 consists of 14 residues. V shed 4 bases and J shed 4 bases, with 12 bases lying between them. The germline V gene has CDR1 SGHRS and CDR2 YFSETQ. The DNA for the CDR3 is TGCGCCAGCAGCCCAGGGGATGGAGGAAACACCATATATTTT. Protein: CASSPGDGGNTIYF.

V usage is TRBV20-1 and J usage is TRBJ1-6; possible D gene TRBD1, 5 bases. The CDR3 sequence is 13 residues long. CDR1 and CDR2 from the germline V gene are DFQATT and SNEGSKA (reference sequence). The CDR3 DNA is TGCACCTCAAGGGGCTCCTATAATTCACCCCTCCACTTT. This encodes CTSRGSYNSPLHF.

The rearrangement joins TRBV7-6 to TRBJ1-1; D is unclear. CDR3 size: 15 residues. V lost 0 bases to trimming and J lost 0 bases, with 8 bases between them. Germline V CDR1 and CDR2: SGHVS, FNYEAQ. The chain's CDR3 is CASSLAKEMNTEAFF. Here the CDR3 DNA reads TGTGCCAGCAGCTTAGCGAAGGAGATGAACACTGAAGCTTTCTTT. The full variable domain, completed using reference TRBV7-6 and TRBJ1-1, is GAGVSQSPRYKVTKRGQDVALRCDPISGHVSLYWYRQALGQGPEFLTYFNYEAQQDKSGLPNDRFSAERPEGSISTLTIQRTEQRDSAMYRCASSLAKEMNTEAFFGQGTRLTVV.

The chain couples TRBV5-4 to TRBJ2-7, with 11 bases lining up with TRBD2. The V segment lost 4 bases and the J segment 3 bases; nucleotides outside the gene matches: 6. Per germline, CDR1 SGHNT and CDR2 YYREEE (reference sequence). CDR3 length: 15 residues. CDR3 sequence: CASSRKGLADYEQYF. The CDR3 coding sequence is TGTGCCAGCAGCCGAAAGGGACTAGCGGACTACGAGCAGTACTTC.

The chain uses TRBV5-6 and TRBJ2-5, with 10 bases fitting TRBD1. The V segment lost 2 bases and the J segment 4 bases; nucleotides outside the gene matches: 11. Germline V lookup: CDR1 SGHDT, CDR2 YYEEEE. This CDR3 spans 17 amino acids. The CDR3 DNA reads as TGTGCCAGCAGCTTCTCTTTGGGACAGGGGAGACGAGAGACCCAGTACTTC. It encodes CASSFSLGQGRRETQYF.

The V and J genes are TRBV7-9 and TRBJ2-3, with D possibly being TRBD2 (6 bases). The CDR3 consists of 16 residues. The germline CDR1 and CDR2 sequences are SEHNR and FQNEAQ (reference sequence). The germline V and J ends were trimmed by 4 bases and 6 bases, with 20 bases remaining between them. Written as DNA, the CDR3 is TGTGCCAGCAGCTCGGTCGGGACTTATCTGGTTGATACGCAGTATTTT. This sequence encodes CASSSVGTYLVDTQYF. Full variable domain (remainder filled in from reference TRBV7-9 and TRBJ2-3): DTGVSQNPRHKITKRGQNVTFRCDPISEHNRLYWYRQTLGQGPEFLTYFQNEAQLEKSRLLSDRFSAERPKGSFSTLEIQRTEQGDSAMYLCASSSVGTYLVDTQYFGPGTRLTVL.

The V and J genes are TRBV5-1 and TRBJ1-1, with unresolved D. Germline CDR1 is SGHRS and CDR2 is YFSETQ. This CDR3 is built from 15 residues. The V end was cut by 4 bases, the J end by 0 bases, with 13 bases between. CDR3 in amino acids: CASSGQVGMNTEAFF. The CDR3 DNA reads TGCGCCAGCAGCGGCCAGGTGGGAATGAACACTGAAGCTTTCTTT.

For the CDR3, the DNA is TGTGCCAGCAGTTATCCGGGAGGGTTTGAGCAGTTCTTC. Its protein is CASSYPGGFEQFF. This chain connects TRBV27 to TRBJ2-1; 8 bases map to TRBD2. The germline V gene encodes CDR1 MNHEY and CDR2 SMNVEV (reference sequence). The CDR3 has 13 amino acids. The V gene end was trimmed by 4 bases and the J gene end by 9 bases; junction bases not matched to a gene: 5.

The gene calls are TRBV6-1 and TRBJ2-1; 14 positions match TRBD2. The germline gives CDR1 MNHNS, CDR2 SASEGT. Germline trimming cut 6 bases from V and 7 bases from J; bases unmatched to any gene: 5. The CDR3 loop spans 15 amino acids. This chain's CDR3 is CASRQTSGRGNEQFF. The CDR3, as DNA: TGTGCCAGCAGGCAGACTAGCGGGAGGGGGAATGAGCAGTTCTTC.

The V and J genes are TRBV4-2 and TRBJ2-5; possibly TRBD2 for D (6 bases). V gave up 5 bases and J gave up 7 bases, with 17 bases separating them. Germline V gene lookup returns CDR1 LGHNA and CDR2 YNFKEQ. There are 14 residues in the CDR3. Here the CDR3 reads CASSDRAGRGTQYF. CDR3 nucleotides: TGTGCCAGCAGCGATAGGGCGGGGCGCGGGACCCAGTACTTC.

V and J are TRBV12-5 and TRBJ1-2; the D is unclear. Trimming shortened V by 2 bases and J by 6 bases, and 25 bases separated the two germline ends. The CDR3 runs 18 residues. Per the germline V gene, CDR1 is LGHNT and CDR2 is FRNRAP. The CDR3: CASGLSPSSTRSGNGYTF. CDR3 nucleotides: TGTGCTAGTGGTTTGTCCCCATCAAGCACTCGATCCGGAAATGGCTACACCTTC.

The chain employs TRBV29-1 and TRBJ2-3; 8 nucleotides match TRBD1. CDR1 is SQVTM, CDR2 ANQGSEA, per germline. This CDR3 contains 15 residues. The V and J ends lost 1 base and 4 bases, in that order; junction bases with no gene match: 7. The CDR3 DNA sequence: TGCAGCGTTGAAGCCTCGGGACAGGACCCAGATACGCAGTATTTT. It encodes CSVEASGQDPDTQYF.

This clonotype showed up just once. The rearrangement joins TRBV12-3 or TRBV12-4 to TRBJ2-3; D is uncertain. Deletions cut 4 bases from V and 0 bases from J, with 8 bases between. The CDR3 consists of 14 residues. The CDR3 nucleotides read TGTGCCAGCAGTTGCGGCTTGAGCACAGATACGCAGTATTTT. This sequence encodes CASSCGLSTDTQYF.

The chain joins TRBV6-1 to TRBJ2-7, with D tentatively TRBD1 (5 bases). Near its end, the DNA agrees better with TRBJ2-5, so the J call may be wrong. Germline lookup yields CDR1 MNHNS and CDR2 SASEGT. CDR3 length equals 15 residues. CDR3 sequence reads: CASSEGAGRQETQYF. Here the CDR3 DNA reads TGTGCCAGCAGTGAAGGGGCAGGGCGGCAAGAGACCCAGTACTTC.

The CDR3 DNA reads TGTGCCATCAGTCTCCCGGTTGGCCTGACGGGACAGGATACGCAGTATTTT. This translates into CAISLPVGLTGQDTQYF. This chain links TRBV10-3 with TRBJ2-3, with 7 bases aligning to TRBD1. With 5 bases clipped from V and 6 bases from J, the junction kept 17 bases outside the gene matches. The CDR3 loop spans 17 amino acids. Germline V lookup: CDR1 ENHRY, CDR2 SYGVKD.